Listed below are T cell receptor beta chains from one sample, sequenced in a study of blood T cell repertoires in COVID-19. The assay was immunoSEQ multiplex PCR, and TCRdb's table has in-frame clones only and misses some. The data hold more than 140,000 clones, with around four fifths observed a single time. Sequencing used peripheral blood. The receptors derive from a human donor in a cohort sampled during active COVID-19. CDR3s include the opening cysteine and the closing phenylalanine or tryptophan. D genes are given only for firm matches. Only part of the rows carry a size: once, few, many, or a class if the clone is expanded.

v_call	j_call	d_call	clone_size	cdr3_aa	cdr3_nt
TRBV19	TRBJ2-7	TRBD1	few	CASGRSLGDSSSYEQYF	TGTGCCAGTGGCAGATCCCTGGGGGACAGTAGCTCCTACGAGCAGTACTTC
TRBV7-9	TRBJ2-1	-	few	CASSLGPGVGEQFF	TGTGCCAGCAGCTTAGGCCCGGGGGTCGGGGAGCAGTTCTTC
TRBV20-1	TRBJ1-5	-	-	CSASSQGTGGIGNQPQHF	TGCAGTGCTAGTAGTCAAGGGACCGGGGGGATTGGTAATCAGCCCCAGCATTTT
TRBV19	TRBJ2-7	TRBD2	-	CASSIGTRSYEQYF	TGTGCCAGTAGTATTGGGACTAGGAGCTACGAGCAGTACTTC
TRBV21-1	TRBJ2-1	-	few	CASTKGNEQFF	TGTGCCAGCACAAAGGGGAATGAGCAGTTCTTC
TRBV6-5	TRBJ2-2	-	-	CASSYSAGPTGELFF	TGTGCCAGCAGTTACTCTGCGGGACCCACCGGGGAGCTGTTTTTT
TRBV28	TRBJ2-7	TRBD2	-	CASSLITVRGRYEQYF	TGTGCCAGCAGTTTAATAACCGTGCGGGGGAGGTACGAGCAGTACTTC
TRBV10-3	TRBJ2-7	-	-	CAISESGAVYEQYF	TGTGCCATCAGTGAGTCAGGGGCTGTCTACGAGCAGTACTTC
TRBV29-1	TRBJ1-1	TRBD1	few	CSVEGRSQGASRGTEAFF	TGCAGCGTTGAAGGAAGAAGTCAGGGGGCGAGTAGGGGGACTGAAGCTTTCTTT
TRBV6-2/TRBV6-3	TRBJ2-7	-	-	CASSLQGFGEQYF	TGTGCCAGCAGTCTACAGGGTTTCGGCGAGCAGTACTTC
TRBV3-1/TRBV3-2	TRBJ2-5	-	-	CASSQDLPSPLPQETQYF	TGTGCCAGCAGCCAAGATCTACCTAGCCCACTACCCCAAGAGACCCAGTACTTC
TRBV6-5	TRBJ2-5	-	-	CASSFLAGGETQYF	TGTGCCAGCAGCTTTTTAGCTGGGGGGGAGACCCAGTACTTC